This T cell receptor beta chain is drawn from a study of blood T cell repertoires in COVID-19. Across the study: Acute and convalescent COVID-19 specimens originated in the United States, Italy and Spain. Sample material is recorded as cDNA or gDNA derived from T cells, B-cell-depleted T cells, or PBMCs.

Original methodology: Reference gene primer amplification yielded estimated nucleated cell counts. Using immunoSEQ multiplex PCR, the repertoire was profiled, and TCRdb retains in-frame clones only, with some absent. For V, J and clone size, that table is used; D and trimming come from the DNA. The sample contains roughly 67,000 clones, 85% to 90% of which appear only once. Germline CDR1 and CDR2: MRHNA and SNTAGT. The ends were cut back, 2 bases at V and 3 bases at J, with 5 bases in the middle. The CDR3 runs 14 residues. This clone occurred a few times. The receptor's source is a man aged 50 to 60 with active COVID-19. V gene TRBV6-4 combines with J gene TRBJ2-6; D perhaps matches TRBD1 (5 bases). Source material: peripheral blood. The CDR3 protein is CASSDRGGANVLTF. CDR3 nucleotides: TGTGCCAGCAGTGACAGGGGTGGGGCCAACGTCCTGACTTTC.